This T cell receptor (beta chain) was identified during a study of blood T cell repertoires in COVID-19. Overall study: Spain, Italy and the United States supplied samples that represented acute and convalescent COVID-19. In each case, the material was cDNA or gDNA derived from T cells, B-cell-depleted T cells, or PBMCs.

CDR1 is SGHAT and CDR2 is FQDESV in the germline V gene (reference sequence). V was pared by 2 bases and J by 2 bases, with 12 bases between. This CDR3 has 15 residues. In the source study's methods: Amplifying reference gene primers gave estimates of nucleated cell counts. The method was immunoSEQ multiplex PCR; TCRdb's version includes in-frame clones alone and lacks a portion of them. V and J calls and clone size come straight from that table; D and trimming were deduced from the DNA. This table has some 110,000 clones, approximately 87% appearing once. This clonotype was obtained from a man aged 70 or older who had recovered from COVID-19. Sequencing used peripheral blood. The chain links TRBV11-1 to TRBJ2-5; D is perhaps TRBD2 (7 bases). This CDR3 is CASSLRGTIQETQYF. In DNA form, the CDR3 reads TGTGCCAGCAGCTTAAGGGGGACTATTCAAGAGACCCAGTACTTC.